A selection of T cell receptor beta chains follows, all from one sample in a study of chemoradiotherapy in HPV16-positive cancers. Profiled with immunoSEQ multiplex PCR; TCRdb holds only in-frame clones, not every one. The sample has 20,000 to 30,000 clones; around 94% are singletons. The sample was gathered from a patient who underwent chemoradiotherapy. The receptors were sampled from a human donor with HPV-associated anogenital cancer. The conserved cysteine and the conserved F or W are not part of the CDR3 here. Expanded clones are given a class, and other clones once, few, many or no size at all.

V gene	J gene	clone size	CDR3 protein
TRBV6-6	TRBJ1-4	NA	ASSYGVTTNEKLF
TRBV5-1	TRBJ2-7	NA	ASSIAGTSGSYEQY
TRBV9	TRBJ2-1	few	ASSVRSGGRRNEQF
TRBV9	TRBJ2-1	NA	ASGGLAAIPGGEQF
TRBV5-6	TRBJ2-1	NA	ASSSTGVYSYNEQF
TRBV18	TRBJ2-5	NA	ASSLGLGETQY
TRBV7-2	TRBJ2-1	NA	ASSLGQNNEQF
TRBV25-1	TRBJ2-3	NA	ASRSVLGRELTDTQY
TRBV7-8	TRBJ2-6	NA	ASSLEGQGIAGANVLT
TRBV7-2	TRBJ1-2	NA	ASSLDGKGYT
TRBV7-2	TRBJ2-7	NA	ASSLVVLEKDEQY
TRBV11-2	TRBJ1-2	once	ASSLDRGGGYT
TRBV19	TRBJ2-5	NA	ASSIAARGTETQY
TRBV5-4	TRBJ1-1	NA	ASSGLTGTGFGVGTEAF
TRBV13	TRBJ2-7	NA	ASSLGLDLEYEQY
TRBV6-5	TRBJ1-6	NA	ASSYSLQLNSPLH
TRBV19	TRBJ1-4	NA	ASSIASKTLTNEKLF